These 26 T cell receptor beta chains were all obtained from the same sample, sequenced in a study of blood T cell repertoires in COVID-19. Assay used: immunoSEQ multiplex PCR; TCRdb lists only in-frame clones, some missing. The table lists 150,000 to 200,000 clones, about 88% of them singletons, with 9% to 10% in the top ten. The sample comprised PBMCs or T cells enriched from blood (not recorded which). The receptors here all came from a woman younger than 35 who had recovered from COVID-19.

V gene TRBV6-2 or TRBV6-3 combines with J gene TRBJ2-7, with D perhaps matching TRBD2 (6 bases). The germline gives CDR1 MNHEY, CDR2 SVGEGT. Between the trimmed V and J ends, which lost 0 bases and 2 bases, there was a span of 14 bases. The CDR3 extends over 16 amino acids. The CDR3 spells CASSYSRGSGTYEQYF. In nucleotides, the CDR3 is TGTGCCAGCAGTTACTCGCGGGGATCTGGCACCTACGAGCAGTACTTC.

The chain combines TRBV28 with TRBJ1-2; D uncertain. V lost 5 bases and J 6 bases, leaving 16 bases between the germline ends. The CDR3 spans 14 residues. CDR1 and CDR2 (germline): MDHEN, SYDVKM. The CDR3 nucleotides are TGTGCCAGCAGTCCCCGTGGCCTAGATAATGGCTACACCTTC. Translated: CASSPRGLDNGYTF.

This chain joins TRBV7-6 and TRBJ1-1; TRBD1 is a possible D gene (5 bases). The germline gives CDR1 SGHVS, CDR2 FNYEAQ. This CDR3 has 19 residues. The V end lost 0 bases, the J end lost 0 bases, and 20 bases lay between the germline ends. The CDR3 is CASSLALTVPMTMNTEAFF. The CDR3 DNA sequence: TGTGCCAGCAGCTTAGCATTGACAGTGCCCATGACCATGAACACTGAAGCTTTCTTT.

J is TRBJ2-4 and V is TRBV14; D unclear. Per germline, CDR1 SGHDN and CDR2 FVKESK. The CDR3 is 13 residues long. Trimming took off 3 bases at V and 10 bases at J, with 13 bases between the two ends. For the CDR3, the DNA is TGTGCCAGCAGCCAGACCGTCCGCGGTATTCAGTACTTC. This translates into CASSQTVRGIQYF.

This chain uses TRBV7-8 with TRBJ2-1, with D possibly TRBD2 on 5 matching bases. Germline loops: CDR1 SGHVS, CDR2 FQNEAQ. The V end lost 5 bases, the J end lost 8 bases, and 13 bases lay between the germline ends. The length of the CDR3 is 13 residues. The CDR3 coding sequence is TGTGCCAGCAGCCCTTCTCTAGCCCATGAGCAGTTCTTC. It encodes CASSPSLAHEQFF.

The rearrangement links TRBV19 to TRBJ1-5; D uncertain. This CDR3 contains 15 residues. Germline CDR1 and CDR2: LNHDA and SQIVND (reference sequence). The V end was cut by 3 bases, the J end by 6 bases, with 15 bases between. The CDR3 sequence: CASSIAAGSGQPQHF. The CDR3 nucleotides are TGTGCCAGTAGTATCGCGGCGGGGAGCGGTCAGCCCCAGCATTTT.

This chain connects TRBV19 to TRBJ1-1, with TRBD1 identical over 9 bases. The CDR3 is 13 residues long. Germline lookup yields CDR1 LNHDA and CDR2 SQIVND (reference sequence). V was clipped by 8 bases and J by 5 bases; unmatched bases: 6. The CDR3 sequence is CASLDRGETEAFF. The DNA for the CDR3 is TGTGCCAGTCTGGACAGGGGAGAGACTGAAGCTTTCTTT.

This sequence joins TRBV2 and TRBJ2-1; D gene uncertain. The CDR3 totals 13 residues. The germline CDR1 and CDR2 sequences are SNHLY and FYNNEI. With 2 bases removed from V and 6 bases from J, the gap between germline ends came to 8 bases. DNA for the CDR3: TGTGCCAGCAGTGAAAACAGCTTCAATGAGCAGTTCTTC. Amino acids: CASSENSFNEQFF.

The chain links TRBV14 to TRBJ2-1; 12 bases agree with TRBD2. This CDR3 has 15 residues. Losses at the gene ends were 2 bases for V and 10 bases for J; bases not matched to a gene: 6. The V gene's germline CDR1 is SGHDN and CDR2 FVKESK. This CDR3 is CASSQNGLAGSEQFF. DNA for the CDR3: TGTGCCAGCAGCCAAAATGGACTAGCGGGGAGCGAGCAGTTCTTC.

V gene TRBV20-1 combines with J gene TRBJ2-7, with 11 bases aligning to TRBD2. The CDR3 has 14 residues. J was trimmed by 3 bases and V by 3 bases; bases with no gene match: 4. Germline V CDR1 and CDR2: DFQATT, SNEGSKA (reference sequence). CDR3 loop: CSASGLAGGYEQYF. CDR3 nucleotides: TGCAGTGCTAGTGGGCTAGCGGGAGGCTACGAGCAGTACTTC.

This clone was counted only a few times. V gene TRBV6-4 combines with J gene TRBJ2-3; 14 bases line up with TRBD2. Germline V gene data show CDR1 as MRHNA and CDR2 as SNTAGT. This CDR3 spans 17 amino acids. V was clipped by 6 bases and J by 2 bases; unmatched bases: 7. This CDR3 reads CASSHGTSGGSTDTQYF. The CDR3 DNA reads TGTGCCAGCAGCCACGGGACTAGCGGGGGATCCACAGATACGCAGTATTTT.

A single count supports this clone. The chain joins TRBV29-1 to TRBJ1-1; D is possibly TRBD1 (6 bases). The germline gives CDR1 SQVTM, CDR2 ANQGSEA. The V and J ends lost 4 bases and 0 bases respectively, with 12 bases between them. This CDR3 contains 14 residues. In nucleotides, the CDR3 is TGCAGCGTTGCTCCTCAGGGGTTGAACACTGAAGCTTTCTTT. Translating it yields CSVAPQGLNTEAFF.

The chain recombines TRBV19 with TRBJ1-5; a possible D gene is TRBD1 (5 bases). This CDR3 region has 18 residues. Germline loops: CDR1 LNHDA, CDR2 SQIVND (reference sequence). Trimming removed 9 bases from V and 3 bases from J, with 27 bases in between. CDR3 loop: CASQFLGTPLFNNQPQHF. The CDR3 region has the DNA TGTGCCAGCCAGTTTTTAGGGACTCCCCTTTTCAACAATCAGCCCCAGCATTTT.

This clone was recorded a few times. This chain connects TRBV7-2 to TRBJ2-7, with no clear D. V lost 7 bases and J lost 6, with 10 bases in between. Per the germline V gene, CDR1 is SGHTA and CDR2 is FQGNSA. The CDR3 has 11 residues. The CDR3 region is CASTPIGEQYF. The CDR3 DNA is TGTGCCAGCACCCCCATCGGCGAGCAGTACTTC.

This clone was counted between two and nine times. V is TRBV28 and J is TRBJ2-7, with 7 positions matching TRBD1. The germline CDR1 and CDR2 sequences are MDHEN and SYDVKM. With V trimmed by 6 bases and J by 4 bases, 12 bases remained unmatched. The CDR3 loop spans 15 amino acids. The CDR3 loop reads CASRPSGQRRYEQYF. The CDR3 DNA is TGTGCCAGCAGGCCGTCGGGACAGAGAAGATACGAGCAGTACTTC.

J is TRBJ2-7 and V is TRBV9; no definite D call. CDR1 is SGDLS, CDR2 YYNGEE, per germline. Trimming pared 0 bases from V and 3 bases from J, leaving 13 bases between. CDR3 size: 15 residues. This chain's CDR3 is CASSVAGGLHYEQYF. The DNA of the CDR3 is TGTGCCAGCAGCGTAGCTGGTGGGCTTCACTACGAGCAGTACTTC.

This chain joins TRBV9 and TRBJ2-3, with D maybe TRBD2 (5 bases). The CDR3 runs 15 residues. V lost 3 bases and J lost 0, with 11 bases in between. In germline, CDR1 is SGDLS, CDR2 YYNGEE. This CDR3 is CASSASGPSTDTQYF. Written as DNA, the CDR3 is TGTGCCAGCAGCGCCAGCGGACCGAGCACAGATACGCAGTATTTT.

In nucleotides, the CDR3 is TGTGCCAGCACGGGGGGCCGGGGCTATGGCTACACCTTC. Protein sequence: CASTGGRGYGYTF. This sequence joins TRBV2 and TRBJ1-2; a weak D match, TRBD1 (6 bases). The germline V gene encodes CDR1 SNHLY and CDR2 FYNNEI. CDR3 length equals 13 residues. The V end lost 7 bases, the J end lost 4 bases, and 13 bases lay between the germline ends.

This clone was seen only once. The CDR3 protein is CASRDSSGGQPQHF. CDR3 nucleotide sequence: TGTGCCAGTAGGGACTCATCTGGGGGGCAGCCCCAGCATTTT. V gene TRBV19 combines with J gene TRBJ1-5; D might be TRBD1 (5 bases). Trimming took off 6 bases at V and 7 bases at J, with 16 bases between the two ends. The CDR3 covers 14 residues. Germline V lookup: CDR1 LNHDA, CDR2 SQIVND (reference sequence).

This clone was seen more than once but under ten times. This rearrangement joins TRBV29-1 to TRBJ2-3; D unclear. Per germline, CDR1 SQVTM and CDR2 ANQGSEA. This CDR3 is built from 11 residues. V gave up 3 bases and J gave up 2 bases, with 3 bases separating them. The CDR3 sequence is CSVDNTDTQYF. The CDR3 nucleotides are TGCAGCGTTGACAACACAGATACGCAGTATTTT.

This clone was counted at least ten times. The same CDR3 arises from other DNA sequences in this sample as well. The V and J genes are TRBV29-1 and TRBJ2-1, with 7 positions matching TRBD2. Germline assignment: CDR1 SQVTM and CDR2 ANQGSEA. This CDR3 spans 14 amino acids. The V gene end was trimmed by 6 bases and the J gene end by 0 bases; junction bases not matched to a gene: 5. CDR3 loop: CSVRPGGSYNEQFF. The CDR3 DNA sequence: TGCAGCGTCCGTCCGGGGGGCTCCTACAATGAGCAGTTCTTC.

This clone was seen once. The rearrangement uses TRBV6-5 and TRBJ1-1, with D unresolved. The CDR3 extends over 12 amino acids. The V gene's germline CDR1 is MNHEY and CDR2 SVGAGI. The V end lost 6 bases, the J end lost 7 bases, and 12 bases lay between the germline ends. The chain's CDR3 is CASSPNGDEAFF. In DNA form, the CDR3 reads TGTGCCAGCAGCCCCAACGGGGATGAAGCTTTCTTT.

The genes are TRBV7-9 and TRBJ2-1; the match to TRBD2 covers 7 bases. With V trimmed by 6 bases and J by 7 bases, 3 bases remained unmatched. CDR1 and CDR2 from the germline V gene are SEHNR and FQNEAQ (reference sequence). This CDR3 has 12 residues. The DNA of the CDR3 is TGTGCCAGCAGGTCACTAGCGAATGAGCAGTTCTTC. It encodes CASRSLANEQFF. The entire variable domain, with the rest obtained from reference TRBV7-9 and TRBJ2-1, is as follows: DTGVSQNPRHKITKRGQNVTFRCDPISEHNRLYWYRQTLGQGPEFLTYFQNEAQLEKSRLLSDRFSAERPKGSFSTLEIQRTEQGDSAMYLCASRSLANEQFFGPGTRLTVL.

The rearrangement links TRBV4-3 to TRBJ2-7; a possible D gene is TRBD2 (6 bases). Per germline, CDR1 LGHNA and CDR2 YSLEER. This CDR3 has 15 amino acids. The V end lost 1 base, the J end lost 0 bases, and 10 bases lay between the germline ends. CDR3 coding DNA: TGCGCCAGCAGCCAAGGGGCTAGCGACTCCTACGAGCAGTACTTC. This sequence encodes CASSQGASDSYEQYF.

J is TRBJ2-2 and V is TRBV29-1; 7 bases are shared with TRBD1. The germline V gene encodes CDR1 SQVTM and CDR2 ANQGSEA. The CDR3 covers 15 residues. The V and J ends lost 7 bases and 0 bases, in that order; junction bases with no gene match: 8. The chain's CDR3 is CSARDRAANTGELFF. The CDR3, as DNA: TGCAGCGCCAGAGACAGGGCCGCGAACACCGGGGAGCTGTTTTTT.

The V gene is TRBV25-1, the J gene TRBJ2-7, with D perhaps matching TRBD2 (6 bases). V shed 3 bases and J shed 2 bases, with 11 bases lying between them. Germline assignment: CDR1 MGHDK and CDR2 SYGVNS. This CDR3 is built from 14 residues. In DNA, the CDR3 is TGTGCCAGCAGTGAGGCGGGGCGCCCCTACGAGCAGTACTTC. This encodes CASSEAGRPYEQYF.